This is a list of T cell receptor beta chains from one sample in a study of T cell responses to AZD1222 COVID-19 vaccine. Here immunoSEQ multiplex PCR was the method, and the copy in TCRdb shows in-frame clones only, minus some. The sample carries roughly 100,000 clones, about 85% recorded once. Material: peripheral blood, obtained on day 0 of AZD1222 vaccination. The receptor source for this set is an adult in good health. Both conserved end residues are part of each CDR3. The order of the fields is clone size, D gene, J gene, V gene, CDR3 DNA, CDR3 protein. The D gene is left open where the match is weak. Some rows have no size entry. The others give once, few or many, or a class for an expanded clone.

clone_size: once
d_call: TRBD2
j_call: TRBJ2-7
v_call: TRBV7-7
cdr3_nt: TGTGCTAGCAGCTCCGCCGCGGGGGAGGAGCAGTACTTC
cdr3_aa: CASSSAAGEEQYF

clone_size: -
d_call: TRBD1
j_call: TRBJ1-1
v_call: TRBV6-2/TRBV6-3
cdr3_nt: TGTGCCAGCAGTTACCTAGACAGGGACACTGAAGCTTTCTTT
cdr3_aa: CASSYLDRDTEAFF

clone_size: -
d_call: -
j_call: TRBJ2-2
v_call: TRBV7-2
cdr3_nt: TGTGCCAGCAGCTTAGGGTCGCTAGAATCCGGGGAGCTGTTTTTT
cdr3_aa: CASSLGSLESGELFF

clone_size: -
d_call: -
j_call: TRBJ2-4
v_call: TRBV4-3
cdr3_nt: TGCGCCAGCAGCCAAGTACTAGCCAAAAACATTCAGTACTTC
cdr3_aa: CASSQVLAKNIQYF

clone_size: -
d_call: TRBD1
j_call: TRBJ1-2
v_call: TRBV18
cdr3_nt: TGTGCCAGCTCACCGCTAAGACAGGGCCCCAATATTAACTATGGCTACACCTTC
cdr3_aa: CASSPLRQGPNINYGYTF

clone_size: -
d_call: TRBD1
j_call: TRBJ1-2
v_call: TRBV30
cdr3_nt: TGTGCCTGGCGCAGGGGGGAGGGCTATGGCTACACCTTC
cdr3_aa: CAWRRGEGYGYTF

clone_size: -
d_call: TRBD1
j_call: TRBJ1-1
v_call: TRBV11-3
cdr3_nt: TGTGCCAGCAGCGTCACCCAGGGGGCGGATGAAGCTTTCTTT
cdr3_aa: CASSVTQGADEAFF

clone_size: -
d_call: -
j_call: TRBJ2-2
v_call: TRBV9
cdr3_nt: TGTGCCAGCAGCGCGACTAGAGGGGTCGTCACCGGGGAGCTGTTTTTT
cdr3_aa: CASSATRGVVTGELFF

clone_size: -
d_call: TRBD1
j_call: TRBJ1-1
v_call: TRBV2
cdr3_nt: TGTGCCAGCAGTGAAGCGCTTCGTTCGACAGGGGCTTTCTTT
cdr3_aa: CASSEALRSTGAFF

clone_size: -
d_call: TRBD1
j_call: TRBJ1-2
v_call: TRBV7-8
cdr3_nt: TGTGCCAGCACCCAACAGGGGACAGGTGGCTACACCTTC
cdr3_aa: CASTQQGTGGYTF

clone_size: -
d_call: -
j_call: TRBJ2-5
v_call: TRBV7-7
cdr3_nt: TGTGCTAGCAGCTTAAGGCGGGCCCCTGGGGAGACCCAGTACTTC
cdr3_aa: CASSLRRAPGETQYF

clone_size: -
d_call: TRBD2
j_call: TRBJ2-1
v_call: TRBV7-6
cdr3_nt: TGTGCCAGCAGCTTAGCGAGACTAGCGGGACATGAGCAGTTCTTC
cdr3_aa: CASSLARLAGHEQFF

clone_size: -
d_call: -
j_call: TRBJ1-3
v_call: TRBV30
cdr3_nt: TGTGCCTGGGGGCTCAGGCGTCGAGGTGAAAACACCATATATTTT
cdr3_aa: CAWGLRRRGENTIYF

clone_size: -
d_call: -
j_call: TRBJ1-2
v_call: TRBV7-2
cdr3_nt: TGTGCCAGCAGCCCGGACTCAGGACAAAGCTATGGCTACACCTTC
cdr3_aa: CASSPDSGQSYGYTF

clone_size: -
d_call: -
j_call: TRBJ1-2
v_call: TRBV3-1/TRBV3-2
cdr3_nt: TGTGCCAGCAGCCGTCGGACTCCTGCTAATGGCTACACCTTC
cdr3_aa: CASSRRTPANGYTF

clone_size: -
d_call: -
j_call: TRBJ2-5
v_call: TRBV4-1
cdr3_nt: TGCGCCAGCCGTGGTTTGGTTGGCCGGGGGCAAGAGACCCAGTACTTC
cdr3_aa: CASRGLVGRGQETQYF

clone_size: -
d_call: -
j_call: TRBJ1-1
v_call: TRBV27
cdr3_nt: TGTGCCAGCAGTTTAAAGTGGGGTTTCGGCACTGAAGCTTTCTTT
cdr3_aa: CASSLKWGFGTEAFF

clone_size: -
d_call: -
j_call: TRBJ1-1
v_call: TRBV11-2
cdr3_nt: TGTGCCAGCAGCTTAGACCTTTTTGGGGGGAAGTACCCCTCGAACACTGAAGCTTTCTTT
cdr3_aa: CASSLDLFGGKYPSNTEAFF

clone_size: -
d_call: -
j_call: TRBJ2-1
v_call: TRBV5-4
cdr3_nt: TGTGCCAGCAGCTTGAGGAGCTCCTACAATGAGCAGTTCTTC
cdr3_aa: CASSLRSSYNEQFF

clone_size: -
d_call: -
j_call: TRBJ2-1
v_call: TRBV6-2/TRBV6-3
cdr3_nt: TGTGCCAGCAGCGACAGGCTAAATGAGCAGTTCTTC
cdr3_aa: CASSDRLNEQFF

clone_size: -
d_call: TRBD1
j_call: TRBJ1-2
v_call: TRBV4-1
cdr3_nt: TGCGCCAGCAGCCATCCCCTGGACAGGGGGAACTATGGCTACACCTTC
cdr3_aa: CASSHPLDRGNYGYTF

clone_size: -
d_call: -
j_call: TRBJ1-6
v_call: TRBV12-3/TRBV12-4
cdr3_nt: TGTGCCAGCAGCGCAGCAGGGAATTCACCCCTCCACTTT
cdr3_aa: CASSAAGNSPLHF

clone_size: -
d_call: -
j_call: TRBJ2-7
v_call: TRBV27
cdr3_nt: TGTGCCAGCAGTCTCGGGGGTTCCTACGAGCAGTACTTC
cdr3_aa: CASSLGGSYEQYF

clone_size: -
d_call: TRBD2
j_call: TRBJ2-3
v_call: TRBV10-3
cdr3_nt: TGTGCCATCAGGGAGACTAGCGGGGCCGCAGATACGCAGTATTTT
cdr3_aa: CAIRETSGAADTQYF

clone_size: -
d_call: -
j_call: TRBJ1-5
v_call: TRBV12-3/TRBV12-4
cdr3_nt: TGTGCCAGCAGCTTCCAGGGAGATCAGCCCCAGCATTTT
cdr3_aa: CASSFQGDQPQHF

clone_size: -
d_call: -
j_call: TRBJ1-2
v_call: TRBV29-1
cdr3_nt: TGCAGCGTTTTCGCAGGGAATGGCTACACCTTC
cdr3_aa: CSVFAGNGYTF

clone_size: -
d_call: TRBD1
j_call: TRBJ1-6
v_call: TRBV5-5
cdr3_nt: TGTGCCAGCAGTTCGGACCACAGGGGGCCTTCACCCCTCCACTTT
cdr3_aa: CASSSDHRGPSPLHF

clone_size: -
d_call: -
j_call: TRBJ1-6
v_call: TRBV4-2
cdr3_nt: TGTGCCAGCAGCGGCTCAGGCTGGCAGGGCGTCGGCTCACCCCTCCACTTT
cdr3_aa: CASSGSGWQGVGSPLHF

clone_size: -
d_call: TRBD1
j_call: TRBJ1-1
v_call: TRBV2
cdr3_nt: TGTGCCAGCAGGATGGGACAGGGGAACACTGAAGCTTTCTTT
cdr3_aa: CASRMGQGNTEAFF